This T cell receptor (beta chain) was documented in a study of response to subunit inactivated influenza vaccine. The CDR3 covers 15 residues. CDR1 KGHSH and CDR2 LQKENI come from the germline V gene. The junction had 13 bases not matched to a gene; V was cut back by 6 bases and J by 7 bases. TCRdb called the RT-PCR reads again in MiXCR, with one record for every CDR3 protein. Of about 540,000 distinct CDR3 sequences detected, around 21% appear once; the ten largest clones hold under 3.5%. This clonotype was observed a few times. The same specimen was also included in a second study, on T cells expressing NK-cell markers. That publication notes: A 5'RACE template switching approach incorporating UMIs was used to make TCR beta cDNA. Obtained from sorted CD3+CD56+NKG2C+, CD3+CD56+NKG2C- and CD3+CD56-NKG2C+ T cells were the TCR beta repertoires. An anti-gamma-delta TCR antibody confined sorting to alpha-beta TCR T cells across several of the experiments. Dominant NKG2C+ clonotype frequencies of roughly 1.0-7.5% of CD8+ T cells were measured in about six donors.

This receptor was identified in a man aged 50 to 59 who received an inactivated influenza vaccine. The chain is built from TRBV18 and TRBJ2-7; 9 bases align to TRBD1. Sample: CD4+ T cells sorted from PBMCs, taken approximately 13 days after vaccination. The CDR3 nucleotides read TGTGCCAGCTCCTGGGGACAGGGCTCATCCGGGGAGCAGTACTTC. The encoded protein is CASSWGQGSSGEQYF.